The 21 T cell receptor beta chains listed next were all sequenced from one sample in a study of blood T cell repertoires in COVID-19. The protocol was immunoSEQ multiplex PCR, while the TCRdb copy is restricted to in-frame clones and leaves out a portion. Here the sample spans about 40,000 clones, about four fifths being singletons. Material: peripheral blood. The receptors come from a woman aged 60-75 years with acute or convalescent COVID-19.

For the CDR3, the DNA is TGTGCCAGCGGACTACCACAGAACACCGGGGAGCTGTTTTTT. Protein sequence: CASGLPQNTGELFF. The chain recombines TRBV10-3 with TRBJ2-2, with D possibly being TRBD2 (6 bases). The CDR3 is 14 amino acids. The germline V and J ends were trimmed by 10 bases and 1 base, with 13 bases remaining between them. Germline V gene lookup returns CDR1 ENHRY and CDR2 SYGVKD.

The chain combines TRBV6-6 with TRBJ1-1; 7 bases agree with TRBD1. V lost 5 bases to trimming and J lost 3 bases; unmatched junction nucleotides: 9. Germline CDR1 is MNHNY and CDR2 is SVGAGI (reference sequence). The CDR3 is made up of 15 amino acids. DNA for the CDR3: TGTGCCAGCAGTCGATCCGGGACAGCCTACACTGAAGCTTTCTTT. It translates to CASSRSGTAYTEAFF.

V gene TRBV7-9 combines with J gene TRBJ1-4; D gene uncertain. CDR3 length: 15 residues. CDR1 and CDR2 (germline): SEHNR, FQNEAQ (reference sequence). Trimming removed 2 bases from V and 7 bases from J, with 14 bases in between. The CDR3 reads CASSLPTEGGEKLFF. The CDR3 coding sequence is TGTGCCAGCAGCTTACCTACGGAGGGAGGTGAAAAACTGTTTTTT.

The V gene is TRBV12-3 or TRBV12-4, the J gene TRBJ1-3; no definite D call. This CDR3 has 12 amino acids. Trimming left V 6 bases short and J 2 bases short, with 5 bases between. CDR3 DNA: TGTGCCAGCAGATCAGCTGGAAACACCATATATTTT. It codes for CASRSAGNTIYF.

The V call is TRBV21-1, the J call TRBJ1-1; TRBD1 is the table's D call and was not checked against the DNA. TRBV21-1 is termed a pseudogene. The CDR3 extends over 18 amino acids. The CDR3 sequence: CASSKGSGQPPANTEAFF. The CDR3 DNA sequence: TGTGCCAGCAGCAAAGGGTCCGGACAGCCGCCCGCGAACACTGAAGCTTTCTTT.

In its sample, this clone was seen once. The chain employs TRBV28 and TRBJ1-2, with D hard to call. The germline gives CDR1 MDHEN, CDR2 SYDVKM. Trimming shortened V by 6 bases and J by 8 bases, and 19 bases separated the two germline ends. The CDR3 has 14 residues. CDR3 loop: CASSHPSEVVGYTF. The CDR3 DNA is TGTGCCAGCAGCCACCCGTCGGAGGTCGTAGGCTACACCTTC.

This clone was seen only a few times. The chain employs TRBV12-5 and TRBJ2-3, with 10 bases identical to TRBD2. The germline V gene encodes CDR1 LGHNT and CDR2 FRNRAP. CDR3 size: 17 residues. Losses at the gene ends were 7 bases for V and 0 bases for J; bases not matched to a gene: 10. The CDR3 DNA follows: TGTGCTAGTGCCCTCGGGCTAGCGGGGGCTAGCACAGATACGCAGTATTTT. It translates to CASALGLAGASTDTQYF.

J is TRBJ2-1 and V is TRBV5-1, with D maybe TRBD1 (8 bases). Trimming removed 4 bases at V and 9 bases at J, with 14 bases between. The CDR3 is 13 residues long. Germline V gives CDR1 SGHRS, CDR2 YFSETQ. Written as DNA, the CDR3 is TGCGCCAGCAGCCCGGACAGGGAGGGTGAGCAGTTCTTC. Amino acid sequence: CASSPDREGEQFF.

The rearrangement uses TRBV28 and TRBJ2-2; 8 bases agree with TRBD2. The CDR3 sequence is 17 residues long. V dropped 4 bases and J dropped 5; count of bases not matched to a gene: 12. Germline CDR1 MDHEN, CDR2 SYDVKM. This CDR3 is CASSSPHGRVGTGELFF. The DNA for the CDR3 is TGTGCCAGCAGTTCCCCCCACGGGAGGGTTGGGACCGGGGAGCTGTTTTTT.

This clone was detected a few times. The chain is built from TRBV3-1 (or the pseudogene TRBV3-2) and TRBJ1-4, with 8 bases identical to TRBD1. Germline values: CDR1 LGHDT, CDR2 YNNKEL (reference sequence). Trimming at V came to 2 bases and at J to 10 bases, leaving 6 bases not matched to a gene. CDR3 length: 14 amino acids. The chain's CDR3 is CASSQSGGLGKLFF. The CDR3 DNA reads TGTGCCAGCAGCCAATCAGGGGGCCTTGGAAAACTGTTTTTT.

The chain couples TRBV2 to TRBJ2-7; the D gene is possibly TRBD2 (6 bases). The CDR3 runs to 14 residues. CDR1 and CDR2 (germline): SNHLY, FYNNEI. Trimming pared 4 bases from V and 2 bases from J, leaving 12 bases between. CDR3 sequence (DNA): TGTGCCAGCAGTGGGGCGGGAATTCCCTACGAGCAGTACTTC. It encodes CASSGAGIPYEQYF.

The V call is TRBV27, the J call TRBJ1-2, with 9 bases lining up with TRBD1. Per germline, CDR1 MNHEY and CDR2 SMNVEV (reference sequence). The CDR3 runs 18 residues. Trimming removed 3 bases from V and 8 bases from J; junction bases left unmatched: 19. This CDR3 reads CASSFFNRGRLEKAGYTF. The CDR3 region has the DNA TGTGCCAGCAGTTTCTTCAACAGGGGGCGATTAGAAAAAGCAGGCTACACCTTC.

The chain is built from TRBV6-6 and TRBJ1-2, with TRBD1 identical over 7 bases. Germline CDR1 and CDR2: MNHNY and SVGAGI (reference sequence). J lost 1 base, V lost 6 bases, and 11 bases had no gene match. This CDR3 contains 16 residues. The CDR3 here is CASRSRTGGVNYGYTF. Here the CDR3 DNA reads TGTGCCAGCAGATCCCGGACAGGCGGGGTTAACTATGGCTACACCTTC.

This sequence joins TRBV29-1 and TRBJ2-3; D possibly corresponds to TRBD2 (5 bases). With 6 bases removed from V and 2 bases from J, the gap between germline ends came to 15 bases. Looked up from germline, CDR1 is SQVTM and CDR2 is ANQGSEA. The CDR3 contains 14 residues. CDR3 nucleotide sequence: TGCAGCGTAGTCCGGGAAACAGCCACAGATACGCAGTATTTT. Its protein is CSVVRETATDTQYF.

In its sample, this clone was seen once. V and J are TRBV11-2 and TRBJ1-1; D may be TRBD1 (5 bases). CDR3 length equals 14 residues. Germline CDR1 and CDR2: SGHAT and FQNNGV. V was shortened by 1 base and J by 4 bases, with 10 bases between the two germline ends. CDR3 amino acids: CASSLVSGGTEAFF. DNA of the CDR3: TGTGCCAGCAGCTTAGTCTCGGGGGGCACTGAAGCTTTCTTT.

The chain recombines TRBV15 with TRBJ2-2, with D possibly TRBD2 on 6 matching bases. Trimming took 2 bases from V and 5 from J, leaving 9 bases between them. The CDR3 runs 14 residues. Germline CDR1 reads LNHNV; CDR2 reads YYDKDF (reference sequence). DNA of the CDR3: TGTGCCACCAGCAGATCACGGGGGACCGGGGAGCTGTTTTTT. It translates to CATSRSRGTGELFF. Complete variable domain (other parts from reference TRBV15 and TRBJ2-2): DAMVIQNPRYQVTQFGKPVTLSCSQTLNHNVMYWYQQKSSQAPKLLFHYYDKDFNNEADTPDNFQSRRPNTSFCFLDIRSPGLGDTAMYLCATSRSRGTGELFFGEGSRLTVL.

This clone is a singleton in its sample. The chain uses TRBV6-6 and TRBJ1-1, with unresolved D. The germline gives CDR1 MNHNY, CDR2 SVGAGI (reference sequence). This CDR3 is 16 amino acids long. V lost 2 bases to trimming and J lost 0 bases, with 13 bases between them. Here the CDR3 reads CASSYTRPGLNTEAFF. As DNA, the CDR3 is TGTGCCAGCAGTTACACTCGCCCGGGATTGAACACTGAAGCTTTCTTT.

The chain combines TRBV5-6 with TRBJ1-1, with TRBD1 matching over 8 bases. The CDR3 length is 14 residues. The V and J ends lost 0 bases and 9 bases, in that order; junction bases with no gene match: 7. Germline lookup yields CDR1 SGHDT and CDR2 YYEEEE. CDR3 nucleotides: TGTGCCAGCAGCTTGGGAGGGACAGGCTTTCAAGCTTTCTTT. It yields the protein CASSLGGTGFQAFF.

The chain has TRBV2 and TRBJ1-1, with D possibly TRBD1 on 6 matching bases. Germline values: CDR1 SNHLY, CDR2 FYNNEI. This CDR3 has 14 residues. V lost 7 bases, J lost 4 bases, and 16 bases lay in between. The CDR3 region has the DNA TGTGCCAGCACCACGGACAGTCTCGGCACTGAAGCTTTCTTT. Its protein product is CASTTDSLGTEAFF.

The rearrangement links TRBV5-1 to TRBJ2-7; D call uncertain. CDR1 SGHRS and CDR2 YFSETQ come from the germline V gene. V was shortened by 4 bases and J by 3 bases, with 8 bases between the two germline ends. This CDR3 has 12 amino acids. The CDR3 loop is CASSEPGYEQYF. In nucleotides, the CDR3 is TGCGCCAGCAGCGAACCGGGCTACGAGCAGTACTTC.

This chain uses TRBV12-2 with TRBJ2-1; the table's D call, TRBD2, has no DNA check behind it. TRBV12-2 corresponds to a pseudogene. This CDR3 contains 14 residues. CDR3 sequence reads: CASRLTGAGNEQFF. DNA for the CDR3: TGTGCAAGTCGCTTGACGGGAGCGGGCAATGAGCAGTTCTTC.